One and the same sample provided the 32 T cell receptor beta chains below, sequenced in a study of T-cell reconstitution after alpha-beta-depleted transplantation in children. Unique molecular identifiers were incorporated when the TCRbeta library was constructed. TCRdb analysed the PCR reads with MiXCR anew, one entry per CDR3 protein. The data show 25,000 to 30,000 distinct CDR3 sequences, roughly 6% seen once. The starting material was PBMCs, mostly from graft donor cells, obtained 180 days after TCRalphabeta/CD19-depleted stem cell transplant. The source of these receptors is a male patient younger than 18 who had a stem cell transplant for acute myeloid leukemia, so the T cells may come from the graft donor.

The chain's CDR3 is CASGPDRGPRGTDTQYF. CDR3 in DNA: TGTGCCAGCGGCCCTGACAGGGGGCCCCGAGGCACAGATACGCAGTATTTT. V gene TRBV4-2 combines with J gene TRBJ2-3, with 10 bases fitting TRBD1. From germline, CDR1 is LGHNA and CDR2 YNFKEQ. V shed 8 bases, J shed 1 base, and the junction held 12 bases outside the gene matches. This CDR3 is built from 17 residues.

The sample holds many counts of this clonotype. The chain uses TRBV18 and TRBJ1-2; 10 nucleotides align to TRBD1. Trimming cost V 0 bases and J 7 bases; bases outside gene matches: 5. Germline assignment: CDR1 KGHSH and CDR2 LQKENI. The CDR3 runs 15 residues. The CDR3 loop reads CASSPPATGGSGYTF. CDR3 in DNA: TGTGCCAGCTCACCACCCGCGACAGGGGGCTCTGGCTACACCTTC.

This clonotype was recorded many times. This chain uses TRBV7-9 with TRBJ2-5; unclear D gene. V lost 6 bases to trimming and J lost 5 bases, with 7 bases between them. This CDR3 spans 11 amino acids. CDR1 SEHNR and CDR2 FQNEAQ come from the germline V gene (reference sequence). CDR3 DNA sequence: TGTGCCAGCAGGCTGAAGGAGACCCAGTACTTC. Its protein is CASRLKETQYF.

This clonotype showed up many times. The gene calls are TRBV6-5 and TRBJ1-4, with TRBD1 identical over 7 bases. Germline assignment: CDR1 MNHEY and CDR2 SVGAGI. After removal of 2 bases from V and 8 bases from J, the junction contained 5 bases not matched to a gene. The CDR3 runs to 14 residues. The CDR3 region has the DNA TGTGCCAGCAGTTACCGACAGGGAAAGGAAAAACTGTTTTTT. It yields the protein CASSYRQGKEKLFF.

This clonotype was seen many times. This chain joins TRBV5-1 and TRBJ2-7; TRBD2 might be the D (6 bases). The length of the CDR3 is 16 residues. Looked up from germline, CDR1 is SGHRS and CDR2 is YFSETQ. The V end lost 6 bases, the J end lost 0 bases, and 19 bases lay between the germline ends. The CDR3 DNA sequence: TGCGCCAGCACACGTACTGGCCGGGAGAGCTCCTACGAGCAGTACTTC. It encodes CASTRTGRESSYEQYF.

There are many counts of this clonotype. V gene TRBV12-3 or TRBV12-4 combines with J gene TRBJ1-1, with D hard to call. The CDR3 is 13 residues long. V was clipped by 7 bases and J by 1 base, with 10 bases between them. CDR3 nucleotides: TGTGCCAGCATCTTTCAACAGAACACTGAAGCTTTCTTT. This translates into CASIFQQNTEAFF.

This clonotype was found many times. The chain combines TRBV7-2 with TRBJ2-7; D might be TRBD1 (7 bases). The germline V gene has CDR1 SGHTA and CDR2 FQGNSA. V lost 5 bases, J lost 3 bases, and 14 bases lay in between. CDR3 size: 14 residues. The DNA for the CDR3 is TGTGCCAGCAGCGTGGGCGGGACAGTCTACGAGCAGTACTTC. Translated, it gives CASSVGGTVYEQYF.

The chain is built from TRBV27 and TRBJ1-6; 9 bases fit TRBD1. The length of the CDR3 is 16 residues. The germline gives CDR1 MNHEY, CDR2 SMNVEV (reference sequence). Trimming took 3 bases from V and 10 from J; bases not matched to a gene: 10. The CDR3 sequence is CASSLQTGTGWSPLHF. CDR3 coding DNA: TGTGCCAGCAGTTTGCAGACCGGGACAGGGTGGTCACCCCTCCACTTT.

There are many counts of this clonotype. The chain carries TRBV20-1 and TRBJ1-2; D is unclear. Germline-derived CDR1 and CDR2 are DFQATT and SNEGSKA (reference sequence). Trimming removed 1 base at V and 6 bases at J, with 15 bases between. The CDR3 length is 14 residues. The CDR3 loop reads CSARAPGQRNGYTF. The CDR3 region has the DNA TGCAGTGCTAGAGCCCCGGGCCAGAGAAATGGCTACACCTTC.

This clonotype has ten or more counts. The genes are TRBV10-2 and TRBJ2-6; the D gene is possibly TRBD1 (6 bases). Germline CDR1 WSHSY, CDR2 SAAADI. The V gene lost 10 bases and the J gene lost 2 bases, with 9 bases spanning the gap. The CDR3 has 13 residues. The CDR3 sequence is CATRGTGANVLTF. The CDR3 region has the DNA TGCGCCACCAGGGGAACTGGGGCCAACGTCCTGACTTTC.

This clonotype was seen repeatedly, ten times or more. This rearrangement joins TRBV7-8 to TRBJ2-7; TRBD2 is a possible D gene (5 bases). CDR3 length: 14 residues. The V end lost 5 bases, the J end lost 2 bases, and 13 bases lay between the germline ends. The germline CDR1 and CDR2 sequences are SGHVS and FQNEAQ. The CDR3 is CASSPDLQPYEQYF. Here the CDR3 DNA reads TGTGCCAGCAGCCCGGACTTGCAGCCCTACGAGCAGTACTTC. The whole variable domain, remainder taken from reference TRBV7-8 and TRBJ2-7, is GAGVSQSPRYKVAKRGQDVALRCDPISGHVSLFWYQQALGQGPEFLTYFQNEAQLDKSGLPSDRFFAERPEGSVSTLKIQRTQQEDSAVYLCASSPDLQPYEQYFGPGTRLTVT.

This clonotype was seen ten or more times. The CDR3 here is CASSLGVVHLDTQYF. CDR3 in DNA: TGTGCCAGCAGTTTAGGGGTGGTCCATTTGGATACGCAGTATTTT. The V gene is TRBV27, the J gene TRBJ2-3; D remains ambiguous. V gave up 2 bases and J gave up 6 bases, with 15 bases separating them. There are 15 residues in the CDR3. Germline V lookup: CDR1 MNHEY, CDR2 SMNVEV (reference sequence).

This clonotype was detected ten times or more. The chain recombines TRBV29-1 with TRBJ1-2; D might be TRBD1 (5 bases). The CDR3 extends over 10 amino acids. CDR1 and CDR2 from the germline V gene are SQVTM and ANQGSEA. Trimming took 7 bases from V and 6 from J, leaving 9 bases between them. The CDR3: CSGSGNGYTF. CDR3 sequence (DNA): TGCAGCGGTTCAGGGAATGGCTACACCTTC.

There are many counts of this clonotype. The V call is TRBV24-1, the J call TRBJ1-1, with no clear D. Germline CDR1 and CDR2: KGHDR and SFDVKD. Trimming removed 3 bases at V and 6 bases at J, with 10 bases between. The CDR3 consists of 13 residues. The CDR3 region is CATSDLRRAEAFF. The DNA of the CDR3 is TGTGCCACCAGTGATCTCAGACGTGCTGAAGCTTTCTTT.

In its sample, this clonotype was seen many times. The V and J genes are TRBV30 and TRBJ2-5; 7 nucleotides match TRBD2. This CDR3 is built from 16 residues. J was trimmed by 7 bases and V by 0 bases; bases with no gene match: 14. Germline values: CDR1 GTSNPN, CDR2 SVGIG (reference sequence). The CDR3 DNA follows: TGTGCCTGGAGTGTATTTGAGTTGGGCGGGAGAGGGACCCAGTACTTC. Translation: CAWSVFELGGRGTQYF. Variable domain in full (rest from reference TRBV30 and TRBJ2-5): SQTIHQWPATLVQPVGSPLSLECTVEGTSNPNLYWYRQAAGRGLQLLFYSVGIGQISSEVPQNLSASRPQDRQFILSSKKLLLSDSGFYLCAWSVFELGGRGTQYFGPGTRLLVL.

This clonotype was counted at least ten times. The chain links TRBV4-2 to TRBJ2-7, with D unresolved. This CDR3 contains 18 residues. Per germline, CDR1 LGHNA and CDR2 YNFKEQ. Trimming cost V 1 base and J 3 bases, with 22 bases left between them. The CDR3 sequence: CASSQGRGGSYARYEQYF. The CDR3 DNA follows: TGTGCCAGCAGCCAAGGTCGAGGTGGGTCCTACGCACGCTACGAGCAGTACTTC.

This clonotype was seen at least ten times. The chain recombines TRBV7-9 with TRBJ2-7; 12 bases are shared with TRBD2. V lost 6 bases and J lost 2; bases outside the gene matches: 14. The germline V gene encodes CDR1 SEHNR and CDR2 FQNEAQ (reference sequence). The CDR3 is 18 amino acids. CDR3 sequence: CASSPPGTSGPFPYEQYF. In DNA form, the CDR3 reads TGTGCCAGCAGTCCACCAGGGACTAGCGGGCCCTTCCCCTACGAGCAGTACTTC.

This clonotype was counted many times. The CDR3 nucleotides are TGTGCCAGCAGAGAAACCGGACAGTACTATGGCTACACCTTC. Translated, it gives CASRETGQYYGYTF. The rearrangement links TRBV6-1 to TRBJ1-2; D may be TRBD1 (6 bases). Germline CDR1 and CDR2: MNHNS and SASEGT. The CDR3 contains 14 residues. Trimming cost V 6 bases and J 3 bases, with 14 bases left between them.

This clonotype is medium-sized (0.01 to 0.1%) by share. V and J are TRBV6-6 and TRBJ2-1; D remains unclear. V lost 2 bases to trimming and J lost 5 bases, with 7 bases between them. This CDR3 contains 13 residues. Germline V gene sequence: CDR1 MNHNY, CDR2 SVGAGI (reference sequence). In nucleotides, the CDR3 is TGTGCCAGCAGTTACGGGGAAAACAATGAGCAGTTCTTC. It specifies CASSYGENNEQFF.

This clonotype was found many times. The chain combines TRBV20-1 with TRBJ1-1; 8 nucleotides line up with TRBD1. Per germline, CDR1 DFQATT and CDR2 SNEGSKA (reference sequence). The junction had 7 bases not matched to a gene; V was cut back by 3 bases and J by 1 base. This CDR3 comprises 15 residues. The CDR3 reads CSASSGGSRNTEAFF. The CDR3 nucleotides are TGCAGTGCTAGTTCAGGGGGCAGTAGGAACACTGAAGCTTTCTTT.

This clonotype was counted ten times or more. The V call is TRBV3-1, the J call TRBJ2-5; TRBD1 matches 8 bases. The CDR3 is made up of 12 amino acids. The V gene end was trimmed by 10 bases and the J gene end by 2 bases; junction bases not matched to a gene: 3. CDR1 is LGHDT, CDR2 YNNKEL, per germline (reference sequence). The CDR3 nucleotides are TGTGCCACAAGACAGGGGCAAGAGACCCAGTACTTC. It encodes CATRQGQETQYF.

This clonotype was picked up many times. The chain carries TRBV6-5 and TRBJ2-7; 8 bases are a match to TRBD2. The CDR3 runs 16 residues. The ends lost 7 bases at V and 2 bases at J; junction bases unmatched: 13. Germline CDR1 and CDR2: MNHEY and SVGAGI. The DNA of the CDR3 is TGTGCCAGCATAGGGACTAGACGCAATCAAGCCTACGAGCAGTACTTC. It encodes CASIGTRRNQAYEQYF.

At least ten counts were recorded for this clonotype. The chain links TRBV5-1 to TRBJ2-1; unclear D gene. Germline loops: CDR1 SGHRS, CDR2 YFSETQ. Trimming shortened V by 2 bases and J by 3 bases, and 0 bases separated the two germline ends. CDR3 length equals 11 residues. CDR3 DNA: TGCGCCAGCAGCTTCTACAATGAGCAGTTCTTC. This gives the protein CASSFYNEQFF.

At least ten counts were recorded for this clonotype. This sequence joins TRBV11-2 and TRBJ2-2; D possibly uses TRBD1 or TRBD2 (5 bases each). The germline CDR1 and CDR2 sequences are SGHAT and FQNNGV. This CDR3 region has 15 residues. V was shortened by 8 bases and J by 5 bases, with 18 bases between the two germline ends. Written as DNA, the CDR3 is TGTGCCAGCGGACTTGCAGGGACGGCAACCGGGGAGCTGTTTTTT. Amino acids: CASGLAGTATGELFF.

There are many counts of this clonotype. The V call is TRBV9, the J call TRBJ1-3; TRBD1 might be the D (6 bases). V lost 3 bases and J 0 bases, leaving 25 bases between the germline ends. This CDR3 contains 20 residues. CDR1 SGDLS and CDR2 YYNGEE come from the germline V gene. The CDR3 DNA is TGTGCCAGCAGCGCCTTCCCCGTACAGGGAATCAAGTTCTCTGGAAACACCATATATTTT. Protein sequence: CASSAFPVQGIKFSGNTIYF.

The V gene is TRBV5-8, the J gene TRBJ2-1; D might be TRBD2 (5 bases). Germline loops: CDR1 SGHTS, CDR2 YDEGEE. The CDR3 extends over 13 amino acids. The V end lost 2 bases, the J end lost 7 bases, and 10 bases lay between the germline ends. The CDR3 nucleotides read TGTGCCAGCAGCTTCGGGCGGGCGAATGAGCAGTTCTTC. Translated, it gives CASSFGRANEQFF. The full variable domain, its missing parts supplied by reference TRBV5-8 and TRBJ2-1, is EAGVTQSPTHLIKTRGQQATLRCSPISGHTSVYWYQQALGLGLQFLLWYDEGEERNRGNFPPRFSGRQFPNYSSELNVNALELEDSALYLCASSFGRANEQFFGPGTRLTVL.

In this sample, this clonotype turned up many times. This chain connects TRBV15 to TRBJ2-7; no clear D. The V gene's germline CDR1 is LNHNV and CDR2 YYDKDF (reference sequence). V lost 1 base to trimming and J lost 4 bases, with 11 bases between them. The CDR3 length is 14 residues. CDR3 sequence (DNA): TGTGCCACCAGCAGAGGGGGTTATGGATACGAGCAGTACTTC. Its translation is CATSRGGYGYEQYF.

Ten or more counts support this clonotype. The chain has TRBV11-2 and TRBJ2-3; possible D gene TRBD1, 5 bases. Germline values: CDR1 SGHAT, CDR2 FQNNGV. The germline V and J ends were trimmed by 4 bases and 4 bases, with 18 bases remaining between them. The CDR3 is made up of 16 amino acids. CDR3 sequence reads: CASSSISSARADTQYF. In DNA, the CDR3 is TGTGCCAGCAGCTCGATCTCGAGCGCCAGGGCAGATACGCAGTATTTT.

This clonotype was seen many times. The chain joins TRBV3-1 to TRBJ2-7; D is unresolved. Germline V lookup: CDR1 LGHDT, CDR2 YNNKEL (reference sequence). This CDR3 spans 14 amino acids. The ends were cut back, 0 bases at V and 5 bases at J, with 11 bases in the middle. The CDR3 here is CASSQDYLYDEQYF. CDR3 bases: TGTGCCAGCAGCCAAGATTACCTGTACGACGAGCAGTACTTC.

In its sample, this clonotype was seen many times. V usage is TRBV20-1 and J usage is TRBJ2-7; TRBD1 matches 8 bases. The CDR3 is 13 amino acids. V trimming: 8 bases; J trimming: 2 bases; junction bases outside the gene matches: 8. Germline CDR1 and CDR2: DFQATT and SNEGSKA (reference sequence). The CDR3 nucleotides read TGCAGTTCCAGAGGACAGGGAGCCTACGAGCAGTACTTC. This codes for CSSRGQGAYEQYF.

In its sample, this clonotype was seen many times. The chain recombines TRBV27 with TRBJ1-4; D gene uncertain. The V end lost 5 bases, the J end lost 6 bases, and 1 base lay between the germline ends. Germline CDR1 is MNHEY and CDR2 is SMNVEV (reference sequence). This CDR3 is built from 10 residues. CDR3 loop: CASSDEKLFF. CDR3 in DNA: TGTGCCAGCAGTGATGAAAAACTGTTTTTT.

This clonotype was seen many times. This sequence joins TRBV6-1 and TRBJ2-1; 7 nucleotides match TRBD1. This CDR3 is built from 17 residues. V shed 4 bases and J 4 bases; nucleotides not matched to a gene: 13. The germline V gene has CDR1 MNHNS and CDR2 SASEGT. Here the CDR3 DNA reads TGTGCCAGCAGTGGCGCCAGTGTTGAGGGGGCTTACAATGAGCAGTTCTTC. The encoded protein is CASSGASVEGAYNEQFF.